The 6 T cell receptor beta chains below come from one sample, sequenced in a study of shared clonotypes between healthy human individuals. The table came from immunoSEQ multiplex PCR; TCRdb's copy has only in-frame clones and leaves some out. This table has approximately 1,500,000 clones, 95% to 99% appearing once. The specimen sequenced was naive CD4+ T cells sorted from blood. The subset denotes: CD45RA+ positively selected. All receptors derive from a man aged 25 to 45 in good health.

J is TRBJ2-7 and V is TRBV5-1; 14 nucleotides line up with TRBD2. V was clipped by 1 base and J by 5 bases; unmatched bases: 5. Germline V gives CDR1 SGHRS, CDR2 YFSETQ. The CDR3 has 16 residues. The CDR3 coding sequence is TGCGCCAGCAGCTTGAATTCGGGACTAGCGGGAGACGAGCAGTACTTC. Translating gives CASSLNSGLAGDEQYF.

The chain is built from TRBV2 and TRBJ2-5; 7 bases fit TRBD2. From germline, CDR1 is SNHLY and CDR2 FYNNEI. Germline trimming cut 6 bases from V and 5 bases from J; bases unmatched to any gene: 12. The length of the CDR3 is 15 residues. The CDR3 sequence is CASSPGLDWMETQYF. The CDR3 nucleotides read TGTGCCAGCAGCCCAGGACTAGATTGGATGGAGACCCAGTACTTC.

CDR3 region: CASSIRDPPYEQYF. The CDR3 nucleotides read TGTGCCAGTAGTATCCGGGACCCTCCCTACGAGCAGTACTTC. The V gene is TRBV19, the J gene TRBJ2-7; perhaps D is TRBD1 or TRBD2 (5 bases each). CDR3 length equals 14 residues. Trimming cost V 3 bases and J 2 bases, with 11 bases left between them. Germline V gene sequence: CDR1 LNHDA, CDR2 SQIVND (reference sequence).

As for this clone: Within the sample, other DNA sequences also encode this same CDR3. The V and J genes are TRBV6-5 and TRBJ2-7, with 11 bases matching TRBD1. Germline V gives CDR1 MNHEY, CDR2 SVGAGI. Unmatched junction bases numbered 1, after V lost 4 bases and J lost 2 bases. CDR3 length: 14 residues. Here the CDR3 DNA reads TGTGCCAGCAGTTGGGACAGGGGGACCTACGAGCAGTACTTC. This translates into CASSWDRGTYEQYF.

The chain links TRBV4-2 to TRBJ2-1, with 13 bases that match TRBD2. With 2 bases clipped from V and 0 bases from J, the junction kept 10 bases outside the gene matches. Germline CDR1 is LGHNA and CDR2 is YNFKEQ. The CDR3 consists of 20 residues. The CDR3 loop is CASSQPPGLAGTSSYNEQFF. The CDR3 coding sequence is TGTGCCAGCAGCCAACCACCGGGACTAGCGGGGACGAGCTCCTACAATGAGCAGTTCTTC.

The CDR3 sequence is CASSLLAVEQYF. CDR3 nucleotides: TGTGCCAGCAGCTTACTCGCTGTCGAGCAGTACTTC. The chain employs TRBV7-9 and TRBJ2-7; D remains ambiguous. Trimming pared 2 bases from V and 6 bases from J, leaving 8 bases between. CDR3 size: 12 residues. CDR1 is SEHNR and CDR2 is FQNEAQ in the germline V gene (reference sequence).